The rows below give T cell receptor beta chains drawn from one sample of a study of CD8 T cells in ankylosing spondylitis. One entry per CDR3 protein results from TCRdb running MiXCR on the 5' RACE reads. The sample holds about 250,000 distinct CDR3 sequences, roughly 32% seen once. The sample consisted of blood, either unsorted or a sorted T cell fraction (not recorded which). These receptors originate from a male donor with ankylosing spondylitis or in good health (not recorded which). Both conserved end residues are part of each CDR3. The D gene is left open where the match is weak. Part of the rows lack a size; the others show once, few, many or a class for expanded clones.

>TRBV5-1|.|TRBJ2-1|few
TGCGCCAGCAGCTTGGGTGGGACAAACTACAATGAGCAGTTCTTC
CASSLGGTNYNEQFF
>TRBV27|.|TRBJ2-2|.
TGTGCCAGCAGTTTAGAAGGACCTTACACCGGGGAGCTGTTTTTT
CASSLEGPYTGELFF
>TRBV7-9|.|TRBJ1-6|.
TGTGCCAGCAGCTTAGTTCAGGGTTTGGATTCACCCCTCCACTTT
CASSLVQGLDSPLHF
>TRBV20-1|.|TRBJ1-2|.
TGCAGTGCCTTCGACAGCCCCTATGGCTACACCTTC
CSAFDSPYGYTF
>TRBV5-1|.|TRBJ1-2|.
TGCGCCAGCAGTCTGGACATTTATGGCTACACCTTC
CASSLDIYGYTF
>TRBV19|TRBD1|TRBJ2-2|once
TGTGCCAGTAGTGCCGTGACAGGGGGCAGCACCGGGGAGCTGTTTTTT
CASSAVTGGSTGELFF
>TRBV20-1|.|TRBJ2-1|.
TGCAGTGCCTTGGCCCGACGAGGGGGGCAGTTCTTC
CSALARRGGQFF
>TRBV10-3|TRBD2|TRBJ2-5|.
TGTGCCATCAGTGACCCAACTAGCGGGGGACAAGAGACCCAGTACTTC
CAISDPTSGGQETQYF
>TRBV20-1|.|TRBJ2-2|.
TGCAGTGCTGAGCTAGCGTCCAGGTCGGGAACCGGGGAGCTGTTTTTT
CSAELASRSGTGELFF
>TRBV12-3/TRBV12-4|.|TRBJ2-7|.
TGTGCCAGCAGTCGCAGGGGCAGCTACGAGCAGTACTTC
CASSRRGSYEQYF
>TRBV29-1|TRBD1|TRBJ2-7|.
TGCAGCGTTGAAGGGACAGGGGGGGCCTACGAGCAGTACTTC
CSVEGTGGAYEQYF
>TRBV4-1|TRBD1|TRBJ2-7|.
TGCGCCAGCAGCCAAGGACAGGGCCCCCTCTCCGAGCAGTACTTC
CASSQGQGPLSEQYF
>TRBV5-1|.|TRBJ2-1|.
TGCGCCAGCAGCTTGGCCCCGAGGTTGGGTGAGCAGTTCTTC
CASSLAPRLGEQFF
>TRBV3-1|TRBD1|TRBJ1-5|.
TGTGCCAGCAGCCAAGGGCACCGGGACAGGAATAGCAATCAGCCCCAGCATTTT
CASSQGHRDRNSNQPQHF
>TRBV20-1|.|TRBJ2-5|.
TGCAGTGCTACCGGGACGGCCCTGTACCAAGAGACCCAGTACTTC
CSATGTALYQETQYF
>TRBV5-4|.|TRBJ2-5|few
TGTGCCAGCAGCTTGGGACCGGGACTGCAAGAGACCCAGTACTTC
CASSLGPGLQETQYF
>TRBV9|.|TRBJ2-2|.
TGTGCCAGCAGCGCTCATCGGGGATTCAGGGGCGGGGAGCTGTTTTTT
CASSAHRGFRGGELFF
>TRBV24-1|.|TRBJ2-5|few
TGTGCCACCAGTGATCCCCAGACAGGTTCGGAGACCCAGTACTTC
CATSDPQTGSETQYF
>TRBV5-1|TRBD2|TRBJ2-1|few
TGCGCCAGCAGCTTGGGACTAGCGGGCCTGGCGGGCAATGAGCAGTTCTTC
CASSLGLAGLAGNEQFF
>TRBV20-1|TRBD1|TRBJ1-4|few
TGCAGTGGTACGGCAGGGGGGAATGAAAAACTGTTTTTT
CSGTAGGNEKLFF
>TRBV10-3|TRBD2|TRBJ2-7|.
TGTGCCATCAGTGACCCACTAGCGGAGGCCTACGAGCAGTACTTC
CAISDPLAEAYEQYF
>TRBV6-1|TRBD1|TRBJ1-2|.
TGTGCCAGCAGAGAACAGGGGAAGGGCTATGGCTACACCTTC
CASREQGKGYGYTF
>TRBV20-1|.|TRBJ2-7|.
TGCAGTGCTTGGGACGGAGCCTACGAGCAGTACTTC
CSAWDGAYEQYF
>TRBV20-1|.|TRBJ1-1|.
TGCAGTGCTAGTCAAACTGAAGCTTTCTTT
CSASQTEAFF
>TRBV29-1|TRBD1|TRBJ2-3|many
TGCAGCGCCACTACAGGGGTTCGTTTAGCCCGGCTATACACAGATACGCAGTATTTT
CSATTGVRLARLYTDTQYF
>TRBV12-3/TRBV12-4|TRBD1|TRBJ2-1|.
TGTGCCAGCAGTTTTACAGGGGGTGAGCAGTTCTTC
CASSFTGGEQFF
>TRBV15|.|TRBJ2-3|many
TGTGCCACCAGCCCCCGGATGGCGGGGAACACAGATACGCAGTATTTT
CATSPRMAGNTDTQYF
>TRBV4-1|.|TRBJ2-1|few
TGCGCCAGCAGCGAGGGACAAACCTCCTACAATGAGCAGTTCTTC
CASSEGQTSYNEQFF
>TRBV6-6|.|TRBJ2-7|.
TGTGCCAGCGTAGTACAGGAAACCTACGAGCAGTACTTC
CASVVQETYEQYF
>TRBV10-3|TRBD1|TRBJ2-7|few
TGTGCCATCAGTGAGCCCAAAGCCGACAGGGGACCCTACGAGCAGTACTTC
CAISEPKADRGPYEQYF
>TRBV7-3|TRBD1|TRBJ1-2|many
TGTGCCAGCAGCCAAGGGACAGGGGATGGCTACACCTTC
CASSQGTGDGYTF
>TRBV4-2|TRBD2|TRBJ2-7|few
TGTGCCAGCAGCCAACCCGGACTAGCGGGGTCCTACGAGCAGTACTTC
CASSQPGLAGSYEQYF
>TRBV20-1|.|TRBJ2-7|.
TGCAGTGCCGAAGGGATCGGCTACGAGCAGTACTTC
CSAEGIGYEQYF
>TRBV10-3|.|TRBJ2-1|.
TGTGCCATCAGTGAGGACCGAGACAATGAGCAGTTCTTC
CAISEDRDNEQFF
>TRBV10-3|TRBD1|TRBJ2-2|few
TGTGCCATCAGTGATAGGACAGGGAACACCGGGGAGCTGTTTTTT
CAISDRTGNTGELFF
>TRBV3-1|.|TRBJ1-2|.
TGTGCCAGCAGCTCCGAGCCCCACGGCTACACCTTC
CASSSEPHGYTF
>TRBV5-1|.|TRBJ1-1|.
TGCGCCAGCAGCTTAGGCACAGGGTGGAACACTGAAGCTTTCTTT
CASSLGTGWNTEAFF
>TRBV5-1|.|TRBJ1-1|few
TGCGCCAGCAGCATCGGACAGATGAACACTGAAGCTTTCTTT
CASSIGQMNTEAFF
>TRBV11-2|.|TRBJ1-6|few
TGTGCCAGCAGCAAAATTAGGGGCAGAAGTAATAATTCACCCCTCCACTTT
CASSKIRGRSNNSPLHF
>TRBV5-1|.|TRBJ1-2|.
TGCGCCAGCAGCTTCACCGACCGGGAATCCTATGGCTACACCTTC
CASSFTDRESYGYTF
>TRBV9|.|TRBJ2-1|.
TGTGCCAGCAGCCCAGGGGGGGGGCGGGGGAACAATGAGCAGTTCTTC
CASSPGGGRGNNEQFF
>TRBV12-3/TRBV12-4|.|TRBJ1-1|few
TGTGCCAGCAACGGACAGAAGAACACTGAAGCTTTCTTT
CASNGQKNTEAFF
>TRBV20-1|.|TRBJ2-3|.
TGCAGTGCTAGGGATAGGCAGACCCCTAGCACAGATACGCAGTATTTT
CSARDRQTPSTDTQYF
>TRBV29-1|.|TRBJ2-2|once
TGCAGCCTGGGGGGTCGGGGAGGGGAGCTGTTTTTT
CSLGGRGGELFF
>TRBV20-1|.|TRBJ2-1|few
TGCAGTGCGCTTAGAAGAAATGAGCAGTTCTTC
CSALRRNEQFF
>TRBV5-5|TRBD1|TRBJ1-2|few
TGTGCCAGCAGCTACGAGGGGACAGGGGACTATGGCTACACCTTC
CASSYEGTGDYGYTF
>TRBV12-3/TRBV12-4|TRBD1|TRBJ1-2|.
TGTGCCAGCAGCAAGGACAGGGCGGCGGGCTACACCTTC
CASSKDRAAGYTF
>TRBV20-1|.|TRBJ2-5|few
TGCAGTGGGGGGGGACACAGCCTAGAGACCCAGTACTTC
CSGGGHSLETQYF
>TRBV6-1|TRBD2|TRBJ2-2|.
TGTGCCAGCAGTCGGACTAGCTACACCGGGGAGCTGTTTTTT
CASSRTSYTGELFF
>TRBV12-3/TRBV12-4|.|TRBJ1-5|.
TGTGCCAGCAGCCAGTTGTGGGACAATCAGCCCCAGCATTTT
CASSQLWDNQPQHF
>TRBV29-1|.|TRBJ2-1|few
TGCAGCGTTGTGCGTGTAAGCGAGAATGAGCAGTTCTTC
CSVVRVSENEQFF
>TRBV29-1|TRBD1|TRBJ2-1|few
TGCAGCGTTAACGGACAGGGGTCCTACAATGAGCAGTTCTTC
CSVNGQGSYNEQFF
>TRBV6-1|TRBD1|TRBJ1-1|.
TGTGCCAGCAGAGATCGGACAGGAAACACTGAAGCTTTCTTT
CASRDRTGNTEAFF
>TRBV12-3/TRBV12-4|.|TRBJ1-2|.
TGTGCCAGCAGCCTGGGCGGGGGACCCTATGGCTACACCTTC
CASSLGGGPYGYTF
>TRBV28|.|TRBJ2-7|few
TGTGCCAGCAGTCTGGGCGGGACGCATACCTACGAGCAGTACTTC
CASSLGGTHTYEQYF
>TRBV11-2|.|TRBJ2-3|many
TGTGCCAGCAGTTTACGGGCAGATACGCAGTATTTT
CASSLRADTQYF
>TRBV20-1|.|TRBJ1-1|many
TGCAGTGCTGTAGCCCCATATGGTGAAGCTTTCTTT
CSAVAPYGEAFF
>TRBV12-3/TRBV12-4|.|TRBJ2-7|.
TGTGCCAGCAGTTTGAGCCCATCCACCTACGAGCAGTACTTC
CASSLSPSTYEQYF
>TRBV21-1|.|TRBJ2-7|.
TGTGCCAGCAGCCCACGCGGGACAGGGGTCAACGAGCAGTACTTC
CASSPRGTGVNEQYF